These T cell receptor beta chains were read from a single sample in a study of Graves' ophthalmopathy and Graves' hyperthyroidism. In TCRdb, the multiplex PCR reads were re-called with MiXCR into one record per CDR3 protein. The repertoire holds 650,000 to 800,000 distinct CDR3 sequences, with over 40% as singletons. The source material was peripheral blood. Source of these receptors: an adult man with Graves' ophthalmopathy. CDR3s include the opening cysteine and the closing phenylalanine or tryptophan. D genes are given only for firm matches. Clone size, where shown, is once, few, many, or a class for clones that have expanded.

clone size | CDR3 length | D gene | J gene | V gene | CDR3 protein | CDR3 DNA
many | 13 | . | TRBJ1-6 | TRBV9 | CASSVGERSPLHF | TGTGCCAGCAGCGTAGGGGAACGTTCACCCCTCCACTTT
many | 15 | TRBD1 | TRBJ1-6 | TRBV20-1 | CSARELTGGRSPLHF | TGCAGTGCTAGAGAACTGACAGGGGGGCGATCACCCCTCCACTTT
once | 15 | TRBD2 | TRBJ2-5 | TRBV2 | CASSDLADLYNEQYF | TGTGCCAGCAGTGATCTAGCGGACCTCTACAATGAGCAGTACTTC
. | 14 | . | TRBJ1-6 | TRBV7-2 | CASSSREGDSPLHF | TGTGCCAGCAGCTCCAGGGAGGGCGACTCACCCCTCCACTTT
. | 15 | . | TRBJ2-6 | TRBV12-3/TRBV12-4 | CASSFGASGANVLTF | TGTGCCAGCAGTTTTGGGGCCTCTGGGGCCAACGTCCTGACTTTC
. | 17 | TRBD2 | TRBJ2-7 | TRBV2 | CASSEGTSGQEGYKQYF | TGTGCCAGCAGTGAAGGGACTAGCGGACAGGAAGGTTACAAGCAGTACTTC
. | 18 | . | TRBJ1-4 | TRBV20-1 | CSALSDSERSGSNEKLFF | TGCAGTGCTCTATCGGATTCGGAGCGGAGCGGATCTAATGAAAAACTGTTTTTT
many | 14 | TRBD1 | TRBJ1-2 | TRBV2 | CASSEADRRYGYTF | TGTGCCAGCAGTGAAGCGGACAGGAGATATGGCTACACCTTC
. | 13 | . | TRBJ1-4 | TRBV9 | CASSVGTFEKLFF | TGTGCCAGCAGCGTAGGGACGTTTGAAAAACTGTTTTTT
. | 13 | . | TRBJ2-5 | TRBV7-3 | CASSSQGGQPQYF | TGTGCCAGCAGCTCACAGGGAGGGCAGCCCCAGTACTTC
many | 14 | TRBD2 | TRBJ2-7 | TRBV7-2 | CASSLTSGRDEQYF | TGTGCCAGCAGCTTGACTAGCGGGAGGGATGAGCAGTACTTC
. | 14 | TRBD1 | TRBJ1-4 | TRBV10-3 | CASRPRGSGEKLFF | TGTGCCAGCAGACCCAGGGGGTCAGGGGAAAAACTGTTTTTT
. | 15 | . | TRBJ2-5 | TRBV15 | CATSRVPRREETQYF | TGTGCCACCAGCAGAGTTCCCCGGAGGGAGGAGACCCAGTACTTC
many | 11 | . | TRBJ1-2 | TRBV12-3/TRBV12-4 | CASSSIGGYTF | TGTGCCAGCAGTTCCATAGGTGGCTACACCTTC
. | 15 | . | TRBJ1-5 | TRBV10-3 | CVIREGRGGNQPQHF | TGTGTCATCAGGGAGGGGCGGGGAGGCAATCAGCCCCAGCATTTT
. | 16 | . | TRBJ2-2 | TRBV7-8 | CASSLEGGLGTGELFF | TGTGCCAGCAGCTTAGAGGGGGGGCTGGGCACCGGGGAGCTGTTTTTT
. | 16 | . | TRBJ1-4 | TRBV4-2 | CASSYQGSRTNEKLFF | TGTGCCAGCAGCTACCAGGGGTCCAGAACTAATGAAAAACTGTTTTTT
few | 13 | . | TRBJ1-2 | TRBV7-9 | CASSYVAGNGYTF | TGTGCCAGCAGTTATGTGGCAGGGAATGGCTACACCTTC
. | 14 | . | TRBJ2-3 | TRBV7-3 | CASSRGSGTDTQYF | TGTGCCAGTAGTAGGGGGAGCGGCACAGATACGCAGTATTTT
many | 15 | . | TRBJ1-1 | TRBV9 | CASSSLGGGLVEAFF | TGTGCCAGCAGCTCCTTGGGTGGGGGGCTGGTTGAAGCTTTCTTT
few | 14 | . | TRBJ1-1 | TRBV5-4 | CASSFWGRNTEAFF | TGTGCCAGCAGCTTTTGGGGGCGTAACACTGAAGCTTTCTTT
. | 14 | TRBD2 | TRBJ2-3 | TRBV2 | CASPGTSGTDTQYF | TGTGCCAGCCCAGGGACTAGCGGCACAGATACGCAGTATTTT
. | 11 | TRBD1 | TRBJ1-2 | TRBV29-1 | CSALGGLGYTF | TGCAGCGCACTAGGGGGCCTCGGCTACACCTTC
many | 14 | . | TRBJ1-1 | TRBV5-8 | CASSTAAGGAGAFF | TGTGCCAGCAGCACAGCCGCCGGGGGCGCAGGAGCTTTCTTT
. | 15 | . | TRBJ2-3 | TRBV5-1 | CASSLAVKPGDTQYF | TGCGCCAGCAGCTTGGCAGTCAAACCGGGAGATACGCAGTATTTT
few | 13 | . | TRBJ1-1 | TRBV6-1 | CASINLGNTEAFF | TGTGCCAGCATTAATCTAGGGAACACTGAAGCTTTCTTT
few | 14 | . | TRBJ2-7 | TRBV11-2 | CASSWRDVSYGQYF | TGTGCCAGCAGCTGGAGGGATGTATCCTACGGGCAGTACTTC
many | 14 | . | TRBJ1-1 | TRBV7-2 | CASSLDMGETEAFF | TGTGCCAGCAGCTTAGATATGGGAGAGACTGAAGCTTTCTTT
. | 17 | . | TRBJ1-4 | TRBV4-3 | CASSPEGGMGVGEKLFF | TGCGCCAGCAGCCCGGAAGGGGGAATGGGGGTGGGTGAAAAACTGTTTTTT
few | 11 | . | TRBJ1-6 | TRBV30 | CAWSVQSPLHF | TGTGCCTGGAGTGTACAGTCACCCCTCCACTTT
. | 14 | . | TRBJ1-6 | TRBV4-1 | CASSSPQRDSPLHF | TGCGCCAGCAGCAGCCCTCAGAGGGACTCACCCCTCCACTTT
few | 15 | . | TRBJ1-1 | TRBV9 | CASSPSGTDATEAFF | TGTGCCAGCAGCCCCTCCGGGACCGACGCTACCGAAGCTTTCTTT
. | 14 | . | TRBJ1-1 | TRBV6-6 | CASTQIPEYTEAFF | TGTGCCAGCACCCAAATCCCGGAATACACTGAAGCTTTCTTT
once | 15 | . | TRBJ1-1 | TRBV10-3 | CASSFPLRGDTEASF | TGTGCCAGCAGTTTTCCACTCCGGGGTGACACTGAAGCTTCCTTT
many | 14 | . | TRBJ1-2 | TRBV29-1 | CSVDRSGFNYGYTF | TGCAGCGTTGACAGGTCGGGTTTTAACTATGGCTACACCTTC
. | 16 | . | TRBJ2-7 | TRBV15 | CATSSVRQQSSYEQYF | TGTGCCACCAGCAGCGTTCGACAGCAGAGCTCCTACGAGCAGTACTTC
. | 13 | . | TRBJ1-1 | TRBV29-1 | CSLALGRTTEAFF | TGCAGCTTAGCCCTGGGCAGGACCACTGAAGCTTTCTTT
once | 14 | TRBD1 | TRBJ1-3 | TRBV7-9 | CASSSGGYGYTIYF | TGTGCCAGCAGCTCAGGGGGCTATGGCTACACCATATATTTT
few | 15 | . | TRBJ2-7 | TRBV19 | CASSIVADITYEQYF | TGTGCCAGTAGTATAGTGGCGGACATCACCTACGAGCAGTACTTC
. | 13 | TRBD1 | TRBJ1-4 | TRBV20-1 | CSARGQGREKLFF | TGCAGTGCTAGGGGACAGGGTCGTGAAAAACTGTTTTTT
many | 14 | TRBD1 | TRBJ1-4 | TRBV6-4 | CASSDSAGGEKLFF | TGTGCCAGCAGTGACTCGGCAGGGGGTGAAAAACTGTTTTTT